This T cell receptor beta chain was found in a study of blood T cells in healthy people across ages. Background on the study: With template switching, about one barcoded beta molecule was captured per two T cells.

Study-wide findings and caveats: Naive CD4+ cells and diversity were both higher in long-lived donors than in aged donors.

This clonotype has just a few counts. Antigen unknown. Next came a second PCR, run for about 6 to 12 cycles, which used a sample-barcoded 5' primer along with a J-beta primer mix. TCRdb reprocessed the 5' RACE reads with MiXCR, giving one entry per CDR3 protein. Of more than 650,000 distinct CDR3 sequences in the sample, around 24% were seen once. All donors came from Russia, were Caucasian and healthy, and spanned ages roughly 6 to 100. The germline CDR1 and CDR2 sequences are ENHRY and SYGVKD. The J segment lost 5 bases and the V segment lost 6 bases, leaving 6 bases of the junction unmatched. The length of the CDR3 is 15 residues. This same sample was also taken into another study, of T cells of mothers and their children.

The chain links TRBV10-3 to TRBJ2-2; TRBD1 matches 10 bases. Sequencing input: blood. The origin of this receptor is a boy younger than 18 in good health. CDR3 region: CAISLGTGETGELFF. In DNA form, the CDR3 reads TGTGCCATCAGCCTTGGGACAGGGGAAACCGGGGAGCTGTTTTTT.